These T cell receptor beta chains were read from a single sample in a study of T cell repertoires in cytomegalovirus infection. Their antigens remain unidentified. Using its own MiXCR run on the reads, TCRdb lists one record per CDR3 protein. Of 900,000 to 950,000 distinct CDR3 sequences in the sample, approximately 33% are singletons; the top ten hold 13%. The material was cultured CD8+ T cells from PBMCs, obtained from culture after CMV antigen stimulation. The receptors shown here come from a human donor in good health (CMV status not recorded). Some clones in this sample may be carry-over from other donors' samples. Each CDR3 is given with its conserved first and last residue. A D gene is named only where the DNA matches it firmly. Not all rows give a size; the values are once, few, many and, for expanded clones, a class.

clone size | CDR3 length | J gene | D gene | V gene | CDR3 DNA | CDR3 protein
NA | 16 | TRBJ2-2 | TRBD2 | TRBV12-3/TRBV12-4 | TGTGCCAGCAGTCCCGAGCGGGGTCCGAACACCGGGGAGCTGTTTTTT | CASSPERGPNTGELFF
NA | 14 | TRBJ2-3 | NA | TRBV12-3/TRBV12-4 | TGTGCCAGCACCGGGACAACCGAGAGAGATACGCAGTATTTT | CASTGTTERDTQYF
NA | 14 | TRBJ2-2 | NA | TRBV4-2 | TGTGCCAGCAGCTGCAGGCAATGCACCGGGGAGCTGTTTTTT | CASSCRQCTGELFF
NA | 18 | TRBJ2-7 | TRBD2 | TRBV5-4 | TGTGCCAGCAGCTTGGGACTAGCGGGGGCCTTGAGCTCCTACGAGCAGTACTTC | CASSLGLAGALSSYEQYF
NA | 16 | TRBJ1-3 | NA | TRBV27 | TGTGCCAGCAGTTCCACCAGGAGGCTCCGTGAGAACACCATATATTTT | CASSSTRRLRENTIYF
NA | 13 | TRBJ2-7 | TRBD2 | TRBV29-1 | TGCAGCGTCATAGCGGGGGAGACCTACGAGCAGTACTTC | CSVIAGETYEQYF
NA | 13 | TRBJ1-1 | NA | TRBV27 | TGTGCCAGCACCCTAACAGGGAGCACTGAAGCTTTCTTT | CASTLTGSTEAFF
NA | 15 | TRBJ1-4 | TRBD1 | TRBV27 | TGTGCCAGCAGTCCGTCGACAGGGATTAATGAAAAACTGTTTTTT | CASSPSTGINEKLFF
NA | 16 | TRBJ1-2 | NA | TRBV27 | TGTGCCAGCAGTTTATATCCCGAGATGTATGAGGGTGGCTACACCTTC | CASSLYPEMYEGGYTF
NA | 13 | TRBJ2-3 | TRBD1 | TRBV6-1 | TGTGCCAGCACGGGGACAGGTCCAGATACGCAGTATTTT | CASTGTGPDTQYF
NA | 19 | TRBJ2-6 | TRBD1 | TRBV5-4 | TGTGCCAGCAGCTTGGATGGGACAGGGGGGTTCTCTGGGGCCAACGTCCTGACTTTC | CASSLDGTGGFSGANVLTF
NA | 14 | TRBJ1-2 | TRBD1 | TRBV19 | TGTGCCAGTAGTAGTCGGGACAGGACTTATGGCTACACCTTC | CASSSRDRTYGYTF
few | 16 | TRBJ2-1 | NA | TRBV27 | TGTGCCAGCAGTTTCGGCCAGACGAGCTCCTACAATGAGCAGTTCTTC | CASSFGQTSSYNEQFF
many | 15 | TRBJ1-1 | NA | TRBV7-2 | TGTGCCAGCAGCTTAGCTAACAGCCCGAACACTGAAGCTTTCTTT | CASSLANSPNTEAFF
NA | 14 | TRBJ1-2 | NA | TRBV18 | TGTGCCAGCTCAGACGGGGGTTTCGACTATGGCTACACCTTC | CASSDGGFDYGYTF
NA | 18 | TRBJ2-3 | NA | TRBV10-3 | TGTGCCATCAGTGAGGCCGGTGGGGTGCCCTCCTCCACAGATACGCAGTATTTT | CAISEAGGVPSSTDTQYF
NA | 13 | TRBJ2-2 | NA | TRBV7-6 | TGTGCCGGCAGCCTAGGGGGCACCGGGGAGCTGTTTTTT | CAGSLGGTGELFF
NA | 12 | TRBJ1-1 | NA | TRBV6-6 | TGTGCCAGCAGATCTTACAGGGATGAAGCTTTCTTT | CASRSYRDEAFF
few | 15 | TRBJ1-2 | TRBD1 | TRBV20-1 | TGCAGTGCGTCCGGGACAGGCACCACCCTGGATGGCTACACCTTC | CSASGTGTTLDGYTF
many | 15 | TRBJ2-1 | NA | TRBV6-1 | TGTGCCAGCAGTGAAGAAAGCGGACTCTACAATGAGCAGTTCTTC | CASSEESGLYNEQFF
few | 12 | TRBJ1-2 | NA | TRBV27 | TGTGCCAGCAGTTCCGGTTCCGATGGCTACACCTTC | CASSSGSDGYTF
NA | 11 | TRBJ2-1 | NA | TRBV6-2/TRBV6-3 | TGTGCCAGCAGTCTGAGCATCGAGCAGTTCTTC | CASSLSIEQFF
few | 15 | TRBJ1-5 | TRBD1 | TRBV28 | TGTGCCAGCACCCAGGGGGGGACACCGCGGCAGCCCCAGCATTTT | CASTQGGTPRQPQHF
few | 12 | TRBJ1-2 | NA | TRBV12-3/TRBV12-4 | TGTGCCAGCAGGATCGGAGGGCAGGGCTACACCTTC | CASRIGGQGYTF
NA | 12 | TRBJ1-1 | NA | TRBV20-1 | TGCAGTGCCCCACCAACTTACACTGAAGCTTTCTTT | CSAPPTYTEAFF
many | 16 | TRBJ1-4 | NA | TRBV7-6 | TGTGCCAGCAGCTTAAGGACGGAAGCAACTAATGAAAAACTGTTTTTT | CASSLRTEATNEKLFF
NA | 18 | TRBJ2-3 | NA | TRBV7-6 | TGTGCCAGCAGCATAGACAGACCCTTCAGTCGATTCACAGATACGCAGTATTTT | CASSIDRPFSRFTDTQYF
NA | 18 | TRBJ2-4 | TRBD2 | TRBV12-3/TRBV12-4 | TGTGCCAGCAGTTCCCGACTAGCGGGGGGAGTAGCCAAAAACATTCAGTACTTC | CASSSRLAGGVAKNIQYF
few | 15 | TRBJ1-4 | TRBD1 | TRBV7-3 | TGTGCCAGCAGCTTTACAGGGGGTAGAAATGAAAAACTGTTTTTT | CASSFTGGRNEKLFF
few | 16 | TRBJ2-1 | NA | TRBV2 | TGTGCCAGCAGTGAATTGGAGGGGATCTCCTACAATGAGCAGTTCTTC | CASSELEGISYNEQFF
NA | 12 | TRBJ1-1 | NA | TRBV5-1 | TGCGCCAGCAGCTTAAAAGGGGCTGAAGCTTTCTTT | CASSLKGAEAFF
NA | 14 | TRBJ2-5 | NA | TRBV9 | TGTGCCAGCAGCGTAGGGGGGGCCCAAGAGACCCAGTACTTC | CASSVGGAQETQYF
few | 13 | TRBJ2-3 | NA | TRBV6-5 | TGTGCCAGCAGTCTCTGGGCGAGGGATACGCAGTATTTT | CASSLWARDTQYF
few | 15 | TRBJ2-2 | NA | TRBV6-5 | TGTGCCAGCAGTTACCTGGGGGGGAACACCGGGGAGCTGTTTTTT | CASSYLGGNTGELFF
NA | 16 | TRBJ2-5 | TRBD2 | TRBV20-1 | TGCAGTGCTCTTCTAGCGGGGGGGCGGTTCGAAGAGACCCAGTACTTC | CSALLAGGRFEETQYF
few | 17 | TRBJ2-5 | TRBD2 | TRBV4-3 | TGCGCCAGCAGCCCCCGGACTAGCGGGGGGCCCCAAGAGACCCAGTACTTC | CASSPRTSGGPQETQYF
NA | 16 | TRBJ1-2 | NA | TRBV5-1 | TGCGCCAGCAGCGAAGGTATGGGGGTAGCTAACTATGGCTACACCTTC | CASSEGMGVANYGYTF
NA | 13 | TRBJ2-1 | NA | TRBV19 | TGTGCCAGTAGTATAGGAGGGGGCAATGAGCAGTTCTTC | CASSIGGGNEQFF
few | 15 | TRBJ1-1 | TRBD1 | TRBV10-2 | TGCGCCAGCAGTGACCCCGGGACAGGGGGCACTGAAGCTTTCTTT | CASSDPGTGGTEAFF
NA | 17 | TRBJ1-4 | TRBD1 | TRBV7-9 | TGTGCCAGCAGCTTAGGTGGGACAGGGGCAACTAATGAAAAACTGTTTTTT | CASSLGGTGATNEKLFF
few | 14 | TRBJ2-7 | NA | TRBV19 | TGTGCCAGTAGTACCGGGGCCGGGGTCAACGAGCAGTACTTC | CASSTGAGVNEQYF
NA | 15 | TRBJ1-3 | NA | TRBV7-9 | TGTGCCAGCAGCCCACCTTTTGTCACAGGAAACACCATATATTTT | CASSPPFVTGNTIYF
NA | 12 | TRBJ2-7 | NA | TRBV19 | TGTGCCAGTAGTATGGTAGGGAACGAGCAGTACTTC | CASSMVGNEQYF
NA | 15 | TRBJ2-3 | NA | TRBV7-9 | TGTGCCAGCAGCTTAATGGGGGGTGACACAGATACGCAGTATTTT | CASSLMGGDTDTQYF
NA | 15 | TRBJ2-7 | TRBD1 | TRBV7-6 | TGTGCCAGCACTCCCTCCGTAGGGGGCCTCTACGAGCAGTACTTC | CASTPSVGGLYEQYF
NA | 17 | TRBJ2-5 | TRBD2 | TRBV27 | TGTGCCAGCAGTTCCCTCGGACTAGCGGGTCCTGGTGAGACCCAGTACTTC | CASSSLGLAGPGETQYF
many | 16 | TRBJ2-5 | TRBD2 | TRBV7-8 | TGTGCCAGCAGCTCAACTAGCGGGGGCCCGAAAGAGACCCAGTACTTC | CASSSTSGGPKETQYF
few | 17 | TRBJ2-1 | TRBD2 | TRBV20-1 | TGCAGTGCTAGACGGTACCGGGAAGCGGGGGCCTACAATGAGCAGTTCTTC | CSARRYREAGAYNEQFF
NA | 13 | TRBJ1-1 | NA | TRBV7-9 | TGTGCCAGCAGTCTAGACACCGTACCCGAAGCTTTCTTT | CASSLDTVPEAFF
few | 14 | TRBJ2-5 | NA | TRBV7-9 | TGTGCCAGCAGCTTAGTCGATGGACAAGAGACCCAGTACTTC | CASSLVDGQETQYF
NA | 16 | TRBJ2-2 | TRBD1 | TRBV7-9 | TGTGCCAGCAGCCGAGGACAGGGCTTAGGCACCGGGGAGCTGTTTTTT | CASSRGQGLGTGELFF
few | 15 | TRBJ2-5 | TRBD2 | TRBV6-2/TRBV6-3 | TGTGCCAGCAGTTACTCCCTAGCGGTTGAAGAGACCCAGTACTTC | CASSYSLAVEETQYF
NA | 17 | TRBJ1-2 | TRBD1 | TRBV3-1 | TGTGCCAGCAGCCCCCAAGTAAGGACAGGGGCCCTTTACGGCTACACCTTC | CASSPQVRTGALYGYTF
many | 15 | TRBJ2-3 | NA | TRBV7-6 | TGTGCCAGCAGCTTAGTTGTGGAGAGCACAGATACGCAGTATTTT | CASSLVVESTDTQYF
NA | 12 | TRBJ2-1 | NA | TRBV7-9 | TGTGCCAGCAGGCCTGACAGCAATGAGCAGTTCTTC | CASRPDSNEQFF
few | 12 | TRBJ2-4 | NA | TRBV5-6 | TGTGCCAGCAGCTTGGGGATAAACATTCAGTACTTC | CASSLGINIQYF
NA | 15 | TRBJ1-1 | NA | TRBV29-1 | TGCAGCGTTCCGATGGATTGGGCCCAGAACACTGAAGCTTTCTTT | CSVPMDWAQNTEAFF